Detailed here is one T cell receptor beta chain. An end of the junction differs from the germline gene, which may be a read error. These data are taken from a study of tumor-infiltrating lymphocytes in primary liver carcinoma. Study as a whole: The tumors ranged from about 4 to 11 cm across and fell within stage T1-T3 N0M0.

This CDR3 is built from 9 residues. The germline V gene encodes CDR1 GTSNPN and CDR2 SVGIG (reference sequence). Both RNA and DNA were isolated together from around 20-30 mg of bulk tissue that had not been sorted. TCR beta cDNA came from about 0.45 ug total RNA, primed with a constant-region primer. Slightly modified ARM-PCR served as the procedure for the TCR beta libraries. These libraries came from three rounds of nested multiplex PCR. Amplification in the first two PCR rounds was performed using TRBV1-TRBV30 forward primers and a C-beta reverse primer for 10 cycles each. TCRdb reprocessed the multiplex PCR reads via MiXCR and lists one record per CDR3 protein. The sample yields more than 75,000 distinct CDR3 sequences, 55% to 85% seen once.

Sequencing used liver tumor tissue from sampling region 1. The subset is: tumor region T1, superior pole. The rearrangement links TRBV30 to TRBJ2-1; possibly TRBD1 or TRBD2 for D (6 bases each). This sequence was found in a man aged 35 to 55 with primary liver carcinoma and hepatitis B virus infection. CDR3 sequence reads: CAMGGTKLF. The CDR3 DNA is TGTGCCATGGGCGGGACAAAACTCTTT.